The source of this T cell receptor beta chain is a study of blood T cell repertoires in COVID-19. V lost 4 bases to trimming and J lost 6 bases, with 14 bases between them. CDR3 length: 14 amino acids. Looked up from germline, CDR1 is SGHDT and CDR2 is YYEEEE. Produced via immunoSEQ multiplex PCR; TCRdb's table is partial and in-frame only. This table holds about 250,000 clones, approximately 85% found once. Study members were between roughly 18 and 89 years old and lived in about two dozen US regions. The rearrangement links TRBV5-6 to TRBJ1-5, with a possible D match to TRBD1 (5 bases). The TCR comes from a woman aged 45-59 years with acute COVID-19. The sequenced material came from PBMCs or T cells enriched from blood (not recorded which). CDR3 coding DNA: TGTGCCAGCAGCATAGGTGGGGGGAGTCAGCCCCAGCATTTT. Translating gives CASSIGGGSQPQHF.